This section outlines one T cell receptor (beta chain) sequence together with its context. What this receptor recognizes is not known. No quality values exist for individual bases; no much larger clone is one base distant. The data originate from a study of cytomegalovirus exposure and HLA in healthy donors (dated by TCRdb to the late 2010s). Concerning the study at large: The 500 to 800 repertoires of the first cohort and the roughly 120 validation repertoires were produced on the same platform, according to a later analysis. The study aimed to test whether signatures of past pathogen exposure could be identified by cataloging public T cell receptors. To predict cytomegalovirus infection status, the study brought together high-throughput TCR immunosequencing, statistical association of individual TCRs with disease status, and machine learning. In addition to the first cohort of 650 to 800 subjects, a separate validation cohort of approximately 130 different subjects was used.

Separate from the approximately 670-subject first cohort, the validation cohort of roughly 120 subjects was the group to which the donors belonged. Overall study results and their limits: A later analysis lacked HLA typing for the validation cohort, so it scored co-occurrence in that cohort across all 120 or so repertoires. According to the authors, the approach could potentially be generalized to other disease states and immunological phenotypes. Cytomegalovirus status was reported to be diagnosed by the classifier with high specificity and sensitivity in both the original and validation cohorts. The study gave a list of 150 to 200 TCR beta chains associated with cytomegalovirus. Of the cluster scores, roughly 95% were above 0 in a later analysis, which found that TCRs clustered in the first cohort also tended to co-occur in the 95 to 150 validation repertoires. In vitro tests confirmed that a few of the cytomegalovirus-associated TCR beta chains recognize cytomegalovirus antigens. Most TCR sequences were seen in very few donors, while some public TCRs were found in many individuals.

Library creation used the immunoSEQ multiplex PCR assay. Per the authors' processing: A statistical classification framework was developed to diagnose cytomegalovirus status using the catalog of TCR beta chain sequences. What TCRdb holds here is the immuneACCESS table cut down to in-frame rearrangements. Part of the clones is not present; checked against another copy, under half of the missing clones reflect an unresolved V gene, and the others are unexplained. V and J calls and clone size come straight from that table; D and trimming were deduced from the DNA. The sample data list 120,000 or so clones, and 80% to 90% of these were observed just once. The top ten constitute 1.5% to 2% of the sample. V lost 7 bases and J lost 0 bases; the stretch between them is 19 bases long. CDR1 and CDR2 were assigned from the germline V gene (reference sequence) as LNHDA and SQIVND. Its CDR3 holds 17 amino acids, cysteine through phenylalanine. The only DNA kept is the CDR3, 51 bases in frame from the first base.

The sequence joins TRBV19 to TRBJ1-5, with TRBD1 tentatively as D gene (5 bases match). The sample taken for sequencing was PBMCs. This sequence originates from a young woman in good health and CMV-seronegative. CDR3 sequence: CASTILGGDYSNQPQHF. The sequence in DNA is TGTGCCAGTACGATCTTGGGAGGGGATTATAGCAATCAGCCCCAGCATTTT.